The rows below give T cell receptor beta chains drawn from one sample of a study of cytomegalovirus exposure and HLA in healthy donors. Assay used: immunoSEQ multiplex PCR; TCRdb lists only in-frame clones, some missing. Of 150,000 to 200,000 clones in the sample, approximately 80% were seen once. The material sequenced was PBMCs. These receptors came from a woman in her 40s in good health and CMV-seronegative. Each CDR3 is given with its conserved first and last residue. Each record gives: V gene, clone size, J gene, CDR3 protein. Only part of the rows carry a size: once, few, many, or a class if the clone is expanded.

v_gene: TRBV7-3
abundance: -
j_gene: TRBJ2-3
CDR3aa: CASSLTRSDTQYF

v_gene: TRBV5-6
abundance: -
j_gene: TRBJ1-1
CDR3aa: CASSPGLNTEAFF

v_gene: TRBV6-5
abundance: -
j_gene: TRBJ1-2
CDR3aa: CASSYSLGAIPIDYTF

v_gene: TRBV11-2
abundance: -
j_gene: TRBJ1-2
CDR3aa: CASSLGTGGSRGYTF

v_gene: TRBV5-1
abundance: -
j_gene: TRBJ2-2
CDR3aa: CASSLGDRATGELFF

v_gene: TRBV11-2
abundance: -
j_gene: TRBJ2-7
CDR3aa: CASSPGSGSYEQYF

v_gene: TRBV28
abundance: -
j_gene: TRBJ1-5
CDR3aa: CASRETGGGQPQHF

v_gene: TRBV19
abundance: -
j_gene: TRBJ2-4
CDR3aa: CASSQGQLNPLAKNIQYF

v_gene: TRBV6-4
abundance: -
j_gene: TRBJ2-7
CDR3aa: CASSDLQNVYEQYF

v_gene: TRBV2
abundance: -
j_gene: TRBJ2-3
CDR3aa: CASRDKSTQYF

v_gene: TRBV28
abundance: few
j_gene: TRBJ2-1
CDR3aa: CASSFGGSNEQFF

v_gene: TRBV11-2
abundance: -
j_gene: TRBJ1-6
CDR3aa: CASSLEGQAYSPLHF

v_gene: TRBV7-6
abundance: -
j_gene: TRBJ2-3
CDR3aa: CASSLRGWGTSGFTDTQYF

v_gene: TRBV11-3
abundance: once
j_gene: TRBJ2-3
CDR3aa: CASRQRRGSVDTQYF

v_gene: TRBV28
abundance: -
j_gene: TRBJ2-2
CDR3aa: CATLAAGRNGELFF

v_gene: TRBV5-1
abundance: -
j_gene: TRBJ2-2
CDR3aa: CVSSFTGTGITGELFF

v_gene: TRBV28
abundance: -
j_gene: TRBJ1-4
CDR3aa: CASRGPGDAEKLFF

v_gene: TRBV7-9
abundance: -
j_gene: TRBJ2-7
CDR3aa: CASSLEAGRSYEQYF

v_gene: TRBV6-5
abundance: -
j_gene: TRBJ2-5
CDR3aa: CASSYSGGAGGETQYF

v_gene: TRBV4-2
abundance: once
j_gene: TRBJ1-4
CDR3aa: CASSHASTGQRVEKLFF

v_gene: TRBV7-6
abundance: -
j_gene: TRBJ2-3
CDR3aa: CASSLAGGPPDTQYF